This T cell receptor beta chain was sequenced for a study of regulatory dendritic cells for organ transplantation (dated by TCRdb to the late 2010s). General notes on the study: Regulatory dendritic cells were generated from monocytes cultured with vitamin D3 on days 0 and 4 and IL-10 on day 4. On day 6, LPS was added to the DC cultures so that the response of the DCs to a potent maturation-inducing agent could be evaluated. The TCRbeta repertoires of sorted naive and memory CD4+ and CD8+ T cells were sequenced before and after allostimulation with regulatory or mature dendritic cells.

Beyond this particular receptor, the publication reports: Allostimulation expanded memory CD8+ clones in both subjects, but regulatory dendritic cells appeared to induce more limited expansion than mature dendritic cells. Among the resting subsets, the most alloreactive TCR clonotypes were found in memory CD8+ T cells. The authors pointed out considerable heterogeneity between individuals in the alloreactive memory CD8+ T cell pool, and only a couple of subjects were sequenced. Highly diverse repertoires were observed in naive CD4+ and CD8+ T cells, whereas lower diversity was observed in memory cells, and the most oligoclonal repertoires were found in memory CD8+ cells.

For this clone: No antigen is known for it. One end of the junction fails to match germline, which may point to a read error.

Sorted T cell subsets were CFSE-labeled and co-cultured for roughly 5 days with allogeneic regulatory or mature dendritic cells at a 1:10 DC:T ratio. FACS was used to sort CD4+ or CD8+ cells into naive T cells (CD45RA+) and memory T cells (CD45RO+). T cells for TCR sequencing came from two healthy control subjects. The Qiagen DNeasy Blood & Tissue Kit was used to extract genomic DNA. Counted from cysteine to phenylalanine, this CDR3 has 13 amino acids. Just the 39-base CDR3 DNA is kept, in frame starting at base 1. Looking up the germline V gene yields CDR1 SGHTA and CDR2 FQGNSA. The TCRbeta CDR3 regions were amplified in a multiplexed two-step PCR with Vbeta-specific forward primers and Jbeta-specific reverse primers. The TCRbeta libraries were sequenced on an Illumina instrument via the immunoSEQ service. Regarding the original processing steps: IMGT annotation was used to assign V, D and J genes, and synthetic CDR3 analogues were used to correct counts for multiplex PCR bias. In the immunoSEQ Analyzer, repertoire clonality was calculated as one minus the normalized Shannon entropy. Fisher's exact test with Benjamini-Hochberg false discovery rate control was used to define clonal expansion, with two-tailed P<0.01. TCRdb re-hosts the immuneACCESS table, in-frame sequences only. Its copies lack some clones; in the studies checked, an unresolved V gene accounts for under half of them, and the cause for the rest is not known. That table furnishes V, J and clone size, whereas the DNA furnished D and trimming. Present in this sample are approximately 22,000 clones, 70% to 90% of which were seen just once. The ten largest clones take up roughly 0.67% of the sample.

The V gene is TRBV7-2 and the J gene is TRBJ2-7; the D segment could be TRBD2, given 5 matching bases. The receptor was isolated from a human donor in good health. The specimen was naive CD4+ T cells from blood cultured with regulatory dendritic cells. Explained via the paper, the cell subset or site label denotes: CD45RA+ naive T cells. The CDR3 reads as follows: CASSLEVGRGLHF. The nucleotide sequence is TGTGCCAGCAGCTTAGAGGTTGGACGGGGTTTACACTTC.